This TCR beta chain was sequenced during a study of blood T cells in healthy people across ages (dated by TCRdb to about 2015). General notes on the study: Template switching captured roughly one uniquely barcoded TCR beta cDNA molecule per two T cells in model experiments. Age-related changes in TCR beta repertoire diversity were measured in the study by deep sequencing normalized with unique cDNA molecular identifiers. The donors were divided into four age groups: young (average 16 years), middle-aged (around 37), aged (approximately 62) and long-lived (82). To avoid experimental bias, donors of different ages were distributed randomly across sequencing lanes. Two additional independent replicas of 1 million unique cDNA reads from the same blood draw were analyzed for two donors (one aged 18 to 30 and one aged 80 or older). Overall study results and their limits: Because donor CMV infection status was unknown, age-related changes in expanded clonotypes were potentially confounded. Observed TCR beta diversity per million T cells fell roughly linearly with age, and a significant reduction was already apparent by age around 40. Estimates of total diversity based on one million sequenced T cells were regarded as lower bounds and as underestimates. Observed TCR beta diversity correlated strongly with the percentage of naive T cells measured by flow cytometry. Bulk unsorted PBMC profiling prevented conclusive comparison of naive and antigen-experienced compartments. Compared with the aged group, the long-lived group had more naive CD4+ T cells, fewer expanded clones and increased TCR diversity, a pattern suggesting age selection.

The CDR3 has 16 amino acids, counting the end cysteine and phenylalanine. The CDR3 DNA has 48 bases and is translated from base 1. CDR1 and CDR2, looked up from the germline V gene (reference sequence), are MNHNY and SVGAGI. The junction shows trimming of 6 bases on V and 0 bases on J, plus 15 bases between the germline ends. The donors were 40 or so Caucasian individuals from Russia, aged 6 to 90 years, who were systemically healthy. Approximately 9 milliliters of peripheral blood were collected from each donor into EDTA-treated Vacutainer tubes. Ficoll-Paque density-gradient centrifugation was used to isolate PBMCs, with at least 6 million per sample. Trizol reagent was used to extract total RNA from the PBMCs, yielding at least 6 micrograms per sample. For every donor, flow cytometry on a PBMC aliquot measured the percentage of naive CD45RAhigh/CD27high T cells. Regarding this clonotype: The antigen this receptor binds is unknown. No much larger clone exists at a distance of one base, and base qualities are not known.

To prepare the library, 5' RACE was applied. Sequenced using an Illumina HiSeq 2500. A second PCR of roughly 6 to 12 cycles was performed with a sample-barcoded 5' primer and a J-beta primer mix. A template-switch 5' adaptor carrying 12 random nucleotides introduced a unique molecular identifier onto each TCR beta cDNA molecule. Each sample yielded at least 3 million CDR3-containing paired-end reads. First-strand cDNA synthesis was performed from all RNA using the Mint cDNA synthesis kit, with priming by a TRBC-specific oligonucleotide. Following uracil-DNA glycosylase treatment, all cDNA underwent a first 18-cycle PCR with the universal primers M1SS and BC2_uni_R. As for how the authors treated the data: Each sample was normalized by randomly selecting 1 million high-quality reads, each carrying a distinct molecular identifier. Instead of being binned into consensus sequences, reads with shared molecular identifiers were discarded. CDR3 identification, clonotype clustering and error correction used MiTCR with a Q25 quality threshold and the strictest error-elimination algorithm. Lower-bound total TCR beta diversity was estimated with a nonparametric unseen species model using Euler transformation. TCRdb passed the public sequencing reads through fastp at Q25 and MiXCR, retaining productive beta sequences. Entries are consolidated by CDR3 protein sequence, retaining the most common genes and DNA. The V and J calls were determined by TCRdb, not by the authors. The sample has 780,000 or so distinct CDR3 sequences on record, approximately 55% of them singletons. The leading ten clones occupy approximately 40% of the sample.

In this chain, TRBV6-6 is recombined with TRBJ1-5; TRBD1 is possibly the D segment (6 matching bases). The source material was blood. This sequence was found in a man aged 80 or over in good health. The sequenced DNA: TGTGCCAGCAGCTCGCGGACAGCATATAGCAATCAGCCCCAGCATTTT. It translates as CASSSRTAYSNQPQHF.